These 30 T cell receptor beta chains originate from one sample sequenced in a study of shared clonotypes between healthy human individuals. Clones were sequenced by immunoSEQ multiplex PCR, and TCRdb holds only the in-frame ones, with some missing. Of roughly 2,500,000 clones detected, under 95% appear once; the ten largest clones hold about 0.34%. Sequencing input: naive CD4+ T cells from PBMCs. Described subset: CD45RA+ positively selected. The receptors were gathered from a man younger than 35 in good health. Some clones in this sample may be carry-over from other donors' samples.

In its sample, this clone was seen once. The J gene is TRBJ2-2, the V gene TRBV27; 11 bases fit TRBD1. The V gene end was trimmed by 5 bases and the J gene end by 6 bases; junction bases not matched to a gene: 11. This CDR3 spans 17 amino acids. Germline lookup yields CDR1 MNHEY and CDR2 SMNVEV (reference sequence). The CDR3 reads CASSDTGTGGIAGELFF. In DNA, the CDR3 is TGTGCCAGCAGTGACACCGGGACAGGGGGTATAGCCGGGGAGCTGTTTTTT.

A note on this clone: In the same sample, other DNA sequences code for this CDR3. This chain connects TRBV5-4 to TRBJ2-7; no clear D gene. V was shortened by 1 base and J by 1 base, with 3 bases between the two germline ends. The germline gives CDR1 SGHNT, CDR2 YYREEE (reference sequence). The CDR3 sequence is 12 residues long. CDR3 amino acids: CASSLNSYEQYF. CDR3 DNA: TGTGCCAGCAGCTTGAATTCCTACGAGCAGTACTTC.

The V and J genes are TRBV5-4 and TRBJ2-2; D unclear. CDR3 length: 13 amino acids. CDR1 and CDR2 (germline): SGHNT, YYREEE (reference sequence). Deletions cut 5 bases from V and 4 bases from J, with 9 bases between. The CDR3 coding sequence is TGTGCCAGCAGTCCCTATTCCACCGGGGAGCTGTTTTTT. Its protein product is CASSPYSTGELFF.

The chain uses TRBV28 and TRBJ1-1; TRBD1 matches 8 bases. Germline-derived CDR1 and CDR2 are MDHEN and SYDVKM. The CDR3 totals 17 residues. V lost 5 bases, J lost 4 bases, and 15 bases stayed unmatched. CDR3 loop: CASSRARPGGAGTEAFF. The CDR3, as DNA: TGTGCCAGCAGTAGGGCAAGGCCAGGGGGCGCGGGCACTGAAGCTTTCTTT.

V gene TRBV9 combines with J gene TRBJ2-2; D gene unclear. Germline CDR1 is SGDLS and CDR2 is YYNGEE. V was shortened by 4 bases and J by 1 base, with 5 bases between the two germline ends. The CDR3 totals 13 residues. CDR3 DNA: TGTGCCAGCAGCTCAATGAACACCGGGGAGCTGTTTTTT. The encoded protein is CASSSMNTGELFF.

V is TRBV19 and J is TRBJ2-1; TRBD2 matches 8 bases. Trimming cost V 1 base and J 12 bases; bases outside gene matches: 8. CDR3 length: 14 residues. CDR1 is LNHDA, CDR2 SQIVND, per germline (reference sequence). DNA of the CDR3: TGTGCCAGTAGTATAGGGGCGGGACTAGTGGTGCAGTTCTTC. This gives the protein CASSIGAGLVVQFF.

This chain links TRBV11-2 with TRBJ1-3; D remains unclear. The CDR3 extends over 15 amino acids. The V end was cut by 5 bases, the J end by 0 bases, with 11 bases between. Germline assignment: CDR1 SGHAT and CDR2 FQNNGV. The DNA of the CDR3 is TGTGCCAGCAGCCAGACACATAACTCTGGAAACACCATATATTTT. Amino acid sequence: CASSQTHNSGNTIYF.

The chain carries TRBV27 and TRBJ1-2; TRBD1 matches 7 bases. Per the germline V gene, CDR1 is MNHEY and CDR2 is SMNVEV (reference sequence). V lost 2 bases, J lost 7 bases, and 13 bases stayed unmatched. This CDR3 has 16 residues. The CDR3 DNA sequence: TGTGCCAGCAGTTTAGCCGCCCCGACAGGGCTTGGTGGCTACACCTTC. Encoded protein: CASSLAAPTGLGGYTF.

With respect to this clone: This sample includes further DNA sequences coding for the same CDR3. V and J are TRBV5-1 and TRBJ2-5; D remains ambiguous. Trimming cost V 0 bases and J 3 bases, with 9 bases left between them. CDR3 length equals 14 residues. Looked up from germline, CDR1 is SGHRS and CDR2 is YFSETQ. CDR3 nucleotides: TGCGCCAGCAGCTTGGGTACGGCCGAAGAGACCCAGTACTTC. Protein product: CASSLGTAEETQYF.

The chain recombines TRBV5-6 with TRBJ2-7; maybe TRBD1 (5 bases). CDR1 SGHDT and CDR2 YYEEEE come from the germline V gene. Trimming removed 5 bases at V and 1 base at J, with 16 bases between. The CDR3 loop spans 15 amino acids. CDR3: CASSPQARSSYEQYF. CDR3 coding DNA: TGTGCCAGCAGTCCACAGGCTAGAAGTTCCTACGAGCAGTACTTC.

This clone was seen only once. The genes are TRBV7-2 and TRBJ2-7; 15 bases fit TRBD2. The V gene end was trimmed by 5 bases and the J gene end by 0 bases; junction bases not matched to a gene: 8. This CDR3 spans 18 amino acids. In germline, CDR1 is SGHTA, CDR2 FQGNSA. The CDR3 spells CASSPSWTSGRASYEQYF. DNA for the CDR3: TGTGCCAGCAGCCCGAGCTGGACTAGCGGGAGGGCCTCCTACGAGCAGTACTTC.

V is TRBV6-5 and J is TRBJ1-1; weak D call: TRBD1 (5 bases). V lost 3 bases and J 4 bases, leaving 9 bases between the germline ends. CDR1 is MNHEY and CDR2 is SVGAGI in the germline V gene. The CDR3 has 13 amino acids. CDR3 in amino acids: CASSYRRGTEAFF. The CDR3 DNA follows: TGTGCCAGCAGTTATAGGAGGGGCACTGAAGCTTTCTTT.

The chain joins TRBV7-6 to TRBJ2-2; 7 nucleotides agree with TRBD2. The CDR3 sequence is 16 residues long. Trimming at V came to 2 bases and at J to 2 bases, leaving 5 bases not matched to a gene. Germline CDR1 and CDR2: SGHVS and FNYEAQ. The CDR3 region is CASSLSSGGNTGELFF. CDR3 coding DNA: TGTGCCAGCAGCTTATCCTCGGGAGGCAACACCGGGGAGCTGTTTTTT.

The V gene is TRBV11-2, the J gene TRBJ1-4; D uncertain. This CDR3 has 12 residues. Trimming took off 3 bases at V and 10 bases at J, with 9 bases between the two ends. Germline-derived CDR1 and CDR2 are SGHAT and FQNNGV. DNA for the CDR3: TGTGCCAGCAGCTTCTCAGAGGGAAAACTGTTTTTT. This gives the protein CASSFSEGKLFF.

In its sample, this clone was seen once. The rearrangement uses TRBV5-1 and TRBJ2-6; 8 bases align to TRBD2. J lost 4 bases, V lost 4 bases, and 7 bases had no gene match. Germline CDR1 is SGHRS and CDR2 is YFSETQ. The CDR3 length is 16 residues. CDR3 sequence: CASSPAGGAGANVLTF. The CDR3 bases are TGCGCCAGCAGCCCCGCGGGGGGAGCCGGGGCCAACGTCCTGACTTTC.

This clone has a single count. The chain is built from TRBV7-2 and TRBJ2-1; D may match TRBD1 or TRBD2 (5 bases each). Germline loops: CDR1 SGHTA, CDR2 FQGNSA. This CDR3 region has 17 residues. Trimming stripped 4 bases from V and 0 bases from J, with 16 bases between. As DNA, the CDR3 is TGTGCCAGCAGCTCCCGGGGCGTGGCGAGCTCCTACAATGAGCAGTTCTTC. It specifies CASSSRGVASSYNEQFF.

The chain has TRBV28 and TRBJ1-5; D possibly corresponds to TRBD1 (5 bases). CDR3 length: 19 amino acids. Per germline, CDR1 MDHEN and CDR2 SYDVKM. V was trimmed by 4 bases and J by 0 bases, leaving 22 bases between them. The CDR3 nucleotides are TGTGCCAGCAGTTCCCCTCCCCGGGGGGGTTTACATAGCAATCAGCCCCAGCATTTT. Residues: CASSSPPRGGLHSNQPQHF.

The chain links TRBV7-6 to TRBJ2-1, with D possibly TRBD2 on 7 matching bases. V lost 5 bases, J lost 6 bases, and 20 bases lay in between. CDR1 is SGHVS and CDR2 is FNYEAQ in the germline V gene. The length of the CDR3 is 16 residues. CDR3 nucleotides: TGTGCCAGCAGCCCAATAGGGGGGGTAGTAGGCAATGAGCAGTTCTTC. Protein product: CASSPIGGVVGNEQFF. Full variable domain (remainder filled in from reference TRBV7-6 and TRBJ2-1): GAGVSQSPRYKVTKRGQDVALRCDPISGHVSLYWYRQALGQGPEFLTYFNYEAQQDKSGLPNDRFSAERPEGSISTLTIQRTEQRDSAMYRCASSPIGGVVGNEQFFGPGTRLTVL.

Here the CDR3 reads CASSIGGTSTDTQYF. CDR3 nucleotides: TGTGCCAGTAGTATAGGAGGTACTAGCACAGATACGCAGTATTTT. V usage is TRBV19 and J usage is TRBJ2-3; D unresolved. The germline V and J ends were trimmed by 1 base and 0 bases, with 8 bases remaining between them. The CDR3 is made up of 15 amino acids. Germline-derived CDR1 and CDR2 are LNHDA and SQIVND (reference sequence).

The V gene is TRBV5-4, the J gene TRBJ2-2; D gene uncertain. This CDR3 region has 14 residues. Deletions cut 4 bases from V and 1 base from J, with 8 bases between. Germline CDR1 SGHNT, CDR2 YYREEE (reference sequence). CDR3: CASSPRLNTGELFF. Written as DNA, the CDR3 is TGTGCCAGCAGCCCCCGACTGAACACCGGGGAGCTGTTTTTT.

The genes are TRBV28 and TRBJ2-7; 7 bases are shared with TRBD1. The CDR3 consists of 13 residues. The V gene's germline CDR1 is MDHEN and CDR2 SYDVKM. After removal of 7 bases from V and 4 bases from J, the junction contained 7 bases not matched to a gene. The CDR3 DNA is TGTGCCAGCATGGGGACAGCTTTTTACGAGCAGTACTTC. Its protein is CASMGTAFYEQYF.

The chain combines TRBV7-7 with TRBJ2-7; D is uncertain. The CDR3 is 10 amino acids. Germline V gene data show CDR1 as SSHAT and CDR2 as FNYEAQ (reference sequence). The V end was cut by 8 bases, the J end by 3 bases, with 5 bases between. CDR3 residues: CASGGYEQYF. CDR3 nucleotides: TGTGCCAGCGGTGGCTACGAGCAGTACTTC.

With respect to this clone: This sample also contains other DNA sequences that code for the same CDR3. The chain employs TRBV19 and TRBJ2-7; 11 positions agree with TRBD2. J was trimmed by 3 bases and V by 8 bases; bases with no gene match: 6. The CDR3 is made up of 14 amino acids. The germline V gene encodes CDR1 LNHDA and CDR2 SQIVND (reference sequence). The CDR3 region has the DNA TGTGCCAGTTCGACCACTAGCGGGAGCTACGAGCAGTACTTC. It yields the protein CASSTTSGSYEQYF.

This chain joins TRBV19 and TRBJ2-5; TRBD1 might be the D (5 bases). There are 14 residues in the CDR3. CDR1 is LNHDA and CDR2 is SQIVND in the germline V gene (reference sequence). The V end lost 4 bases, the J end lost 7 bases, and 16 bases lay between the germline ends. CDR3 DNA: TGTGCCAGTAGTAGCAGACAGTCCCTGGGGACCCAGTACTTC. It specifies CASSSRQSLGTQYF.

This clone turned up a few times. V gene TRBV7-9 combines with J gene TRBJ1-5; no firm D call. V was trimmed by 5 bases and J by 0 bases, leaving 8 bases between them. This CDR3 is built from 14 residues. CDR1 and CDR2 (germline): SEHNR, FQNEAQ (reference sequence). This CDR3 reads CASSLTDSNQPQHF. In DNA form, the CDR3 reads TGTGCCAGCAGCCTGACTGATAGCAATCAGCCCCAGCATTTT.

This clone appeared a single time. This CDR3 is also generated by other DNA sequences in the sample. The chain is built from TRBV6-6 and TRBJ2-1, with D perhaps matching TRBD1 (7 bases). Germline V lookup: CDR1 MNHNY, CDR2 SVGAGI (reference sequence). V lost 8 bases and J 1 base, leaving 12 bases between the germline ends. This CDR3 region has 14 residues. CDR3 sequence: CASQGGSSYNEQFF. As DNA, the CDR3 is TGTGCCAGCCAGGGGGGTAGTTCCTACAATGAGCAGTTCTTC.

The chain combines TRBV27 with TRBJ2-1; 9 bases fit TRBD2. CDR3 size: 17 residues. V dropped 10 bases and J dropped 6; count of bases not matched to a gene: 19. Germline CDR1 is MNHEY and CDR2 is SMNVEV (reference sequence). The CDR3 region has the DNA TGTGCCACCATGAAGCGGGCTAGCGGGAAAGGTAGCAATGAGCAGTTCTTC. This translates into CATMKRASGKGSNEQFF.

V gene TRBV4-2 combines with J gene TRBJ1-3, with unresolved D. The V end lost 3 bases, the J end lost 5 bases, and 11 bases lay between the germline ends. In germline, CDR1 is LGHNA, CDR2 YNFKEQ. This CDR3 comprises 14 residues. DNA for the CDR3: TGTGCCAGCAGCCAGGACCGGGCCAGAAACACCATATATTTT. Translation: CASSQDRARNTIYF.

This clone was recorded once. The same CDR3 is also encoded by other DNA sequences in this sample. This chain joins TRBV6-5 and TRBJ1-2; a possible D gene is TRBD1 (5 bases). The V end lost 6 bases, the J end lost 4 bases, and 9 bases lay between the germline ends. This CDR3 has 12 residues. The germline CDR1 and CDR2 sequences are MNHEY and SVGAGI. The CDR3 nucleotides are TGTGCCAGCAGAGACAGCCTCTATGGCTACACCTTC. Translated: CASRDSLYGYTF.

As to this clone: This sample also contains other DNA sequences that code for the same CDR3. The J gene is TRBJ1-5, the V gene TRBV19; D is ambiguous. The CDR3 is made up of 13 amino acids. V was pared by 7 bases and J by 2 bases, with 9 bases between. In germline, CDR1 is LNHDA, CDR2 SQIVND (reference sequence). CDR3 protein: CASKDRGNQPQHF. CDR3 sequence (DNA): TGTGCCAGTAAGGACCGGGGCAATCAGCCCCAGCATTTT.